This entry lists 20 T cell receptor beta chains sequenced from one sample in a study of shared clonotypes between healthy human individuals. CD45RO-negative, CCR7-positively selected cells formed the naive CD8 fraction, excluding terminally differentiated effector memory CD45RA+ cells. The table came from immunoSEQ multiplex PCR; TCRdb's copy has only in-frame clones and leaves some out. The sample includes over 800,000 clones, around 92% seen only once; the top ten take around 24%. The sample comprised naive CD8+ T cells sorted from blood. All receptors come from a man aged 25 to 45 in good health.

The chain is built from TRBV7-2 and TRBJ2-5; D not certain. This CDR3 is 15 amino acids long. The germline V gene has CDR1 SGHTA and CDR2 FQGNSA. V lost 5 bases, J lost 2 bases, and 15 bases lay in between. CDR3 protein: CASSLSDISQETQYF. The CDR3 nucleotides are TGTGCCAGCAGCCTGTCTGACATTTCGCAAGAGACCCAGTACTTC. Full variable domain (missing parts from reference TRBV7-2 and TRBJ2-5): GAGVSQSPSNKVTEKGKDVELRCDPISGHTALYWYRQSLGQGLEFLIYFQGNSAPDKSGLPSDRFSAERTGGSVSTLTIQRTQQEDSAVYLCASSLSDISQETQYFGPGTRLLVL.

This chain joins TRBV7-9 and TRBJ1-4; no reliable D call. Germline lookup yields CDR1 SEHNR and CDR2 FQNEAQ (reference sequence). The CDR3 has 16 amino acids. Trimming removed 3 bases at V and 5 bases at J, with 16 bases between. The CDR3 nucleotides read TGTGCCAGCAGCTTGTTTCCCGGGCAGCTGAATGAAAAACTGTTTTTT. Encoded protein: CASSLFPGQLNEKLFF.

The V call is TRBV15, the J call TRBJ2-1; 9 nucleotides agree with TRBD2. The junction had 9 bases not matched to a gene; V was cut back by 0 bases and J by 9 bases. CDR1 LNHNV and CDR2 YYDKDF come from the germline V gene (reference sequence). This CDR3 has 16 amino acids. The DNA of the CDR3 is TGTGCCACCAGCAGAGATCTTCTAGCGGGAATGGTTGAGCAGTTCTTC. Residues: CATSRDLLAGMVEQFF. The full variable domain, with the rest looked up from reference TRBV15 and TRBJ2-1, is DAMVIQNPRYQVTQFGKPVTLSCSQTLNHNVMYWYQQKSSQAPKLLFHYYDKDFNNEADTPDNFQSRRPNTSFCFLDIRSPGLGDTAMYLCATSRDLLAGMVEQFFGPGTRLTVL.

The rearrangement uses TRBV19 and TRBJ2-7; D unclear. CDR1 and CDR2 (germline): LNHDA, SQIVND (reference sequence). V shed 4 bases and J shed 1 base, with 11 bases lying between them. The CDR3 has 14 amino acids. CDR3 coding DNA: TGTGCCAGTAGTACATCGGTGGAATCCTACGAGCAGTACTTC. Its translation: CASSTSVESYEQYF.

This clone was counted between two and nine times. The chain uses TRBV27 and TRBJ2-2; a possible D gene is TRBD2 (6 bases). The CDR3 is 14 amino acids. The V gene lost 4 bases and the J gene lost 3 bases, with 9 bases spanning the gap. Per the germline V gene, CDR1 is MNHEY and CDR2 is SMNVEV (reference sequence). The CDR3 DNA reads TGTGCCAGCAGTTCCGGGACTTACACCGGGGAGCTGTTTTTT. It specifies CASSSGTYTGELFF.

The chain combines TRBV27 with TRBJ2-1; D might be TRBD2 (5 bases). Germline V CDR1 and CDR2: MNHEY, SMNVEV (reference sequence). V was trimmed by 5 bases and J by 6 bases, leaving 17 bases between them. This CDR3 has 15 amino acids. The CDR3 here is CASSPRGRFSNEQFF. In nucleotides, the CDR3 is TGTGCCAGCAGTCCCCGCGGGCGGTTCTCCAATGAGCAGTTCTTC.

This chain connects TRBV27 to TRBJ2-1, with no clear D. CDR3 size: 13 residues. V dropped 4 bases and J dropped 2 bases, with 6 bases sitting between them. CDR1 and CDR2 (germline): MNHEY, SMNVEV (reference sequence). CDR3 loop: CASSYGPYNEQFF. In DNA form, the CDR3 reads TGTGCCAGCAGTTATGGGCCCTACAATGAGCAGTTCTTC.

This chain connects TRBV28 to TRBJ2-7; D may be TRBD1 or TRBD2 (6 bases each). This CDR3 is 15 amino acids long. Germline V gives CDR1 MDHEN, CDR2 SYDVKM. Trimming shortened V by 3 bases and J by 3 bases, and 15 bases separated the two germline ends. In nucleotides, the CDR3 is TGTGCCAGCAGTTTCCGGGGGACAACCTTCTACGAGCAGTACTTC. Its protein is CASSFRGTTFYEQYF.

V is TRBV2 and J is TRBJ2-1; 12 bases line up with TRBD2. The CDR3 spans 18 residues. Per the germline V gene, CDR1 is SNHLY and CDR2 is FYNNEI. The J segment lost 8 bases and the V segment lost 6 bases, leaving 17 bases of the junction unmatched. The DNA for the CDR3 is TGTGCCAGCAGCTTGGCACAAAGAACTAGCGGGAGGTTCGATGAGCAGTTCTTC. Encoded protein: CASSLAQRTSGRFDEQFF.

The rearrangement uses TRBV7-9 and TRBJ2-7; D perhaps matches TRBD2 (6 bases). Germline V gene lookup returns CDR1 SEHNR and CDR2 FQNEAQ (reference sequence). V lost 8 bases and J lost 0, with 11 bases in between. CDR3 length: 13 residues. CDR3 sequence: CASWDSSSYEQYF. In nucleotides, the CDR3 is TGTGCCAGCTGGGACTCGAGCTCCTACGAGCAGTACTTC.

The chain couples TRBV15 to TRBJ2-1, with 11 bases that match TRBD2. The germline V gene encodes CDR1 LNHNV and CDR2 YYDKDF (reference sequence). CDR3 size: 16 residues. J was trimmed by 10 bases and V by 1 base; bases with no gene match: 9. CDR3 in DNA: TGTGCCACCAGCAGAGGCACTAGCGGGAGATATGGAGAGCAGTTCTTC. This codes for CATSRGTSGRYGEQFF.

V is TRBV15 and J is TRBJ2-1; D is undetermined. This CDR3 comprises 13 residues. The V gene's germline CDR1 is LNHNV and CDR2 YYDKDF (reference sequence). Trimming cost V 2 bases and J 10 bases, with 12 bases left between them. This CDR3 reads CATSRTILGEQFF. The CDR3 DNA follows: TGTGCCACCAGCAGAACGATTTTGGGGGAGCAGTTCTTC.

CDR3 coding DNA: TGTGCCAGCAGCTTAGAGGTCGGGACTAGCGATCCTATACAAGAGACCCAGTACTTC. Translation: CASSLEVGTSDPIQETQYF. The chain combines TRBV11-2 with TRBJ2-5; the match to TRBD2 covers 10 bases. Germline V gene sequence: CDR1 SGHAT, CDR2 FQNNGV. The CDR3 length is 19 residues. V trimming: 0 bases; J trimming: 2 bases; junction bases outside the gene matches: 12.

This clone was counted between two and nine times. The chain couples TRBV14 to TRBJ1-5; D is undetermined. CDR3 length: 15 amino acids. Between the trimmed V and J ends, which lost 1 base and 7 bases, there was a span of 14 bases. Germline CDR1 and CDR2: SGHDN and FVKESK. The CDR3 sequence: CASSQGGVGVQPQHF. CDR3 DNA: TGTGCCAGCAGCCAAGGTGGGGTGGGCGTCCAGCCCCAGCATTTT.

The chain carries TRBV6-5 and TRBJ2-7; D gene uncertain. Trimming took off 0 bases at V and 1 base at J, with 13 bases between the two ends. The germline gives CDR1 MNHEY, CDR2 SVGAGI. The CDR3 has 16 amino acids. The CDR3 DNA follows: TGTGCCAGCAGTTACTCTACGCGGACGATGTCCTACGAGCAGTACTTC. This translates into CASSYSTRTMSYEQYF.

The chain recombines TRBV19 with TRBJ2-7, with no clear D. This CDR3 has 14 residues. The germline gives CDR1 LNHDA, CDR2 SQIVND (reference sequence). Deletions cut 6 bases from V and 0 bases from J, with 12 bases between. The CDR3 loop reads CASSLRALSYEQYF. CDR3 in DNA: TGTGCCAGTAGCCTCCGGGCTCTCTCCTACGAGCAGTACTTC.

J is TRBJ2-1 and V is TRBV5-1, with TRBD2 matching 11 bases. The CDR3 is made up of 19 amino acids. CDR1 and CDR2 from the germline V gene are SGHRS and YFSETQ. V trimming: 0 bases; J trimming: 0 bases; junction bases outside the gene matches: 8. In nucleotides, the CDR3 is TGCGCCAGCAGCTTGGCCCTGATCACTAGCGGGAGCTCCTACAATGAGCAGTTCTTC. Translating it yields CASSLALITSGSSYNEQFF.

This clone appeared a few times. The chain is built from TRBV7-9 and TRBJ1-3, with unresolved D. This CDR3 is built from 15 residues. The V gene's germline CDR1 is SEHNR and CDR2 FQNEAQ (reference sequence). V lost 0 bases and J 0 bases, leaving 6 bases between the germline ends. DNA for the CDR3: TGTGCCAGCAGCTTAGCTCCAGGCTCTGGAAACACCATATATTTT. It codes for CASSLAPGSGNTIYF.

The chain joins TRBV6-5 to TRBJ2-7; TRBD1 aligns across 9 bases. Per the germline V gene, CDR1 is MNHEY and CDR2 is SVGAGI. There are 13 residues in the CDR3. With 2 bases clipped from V and 6 bases from J, the junction kept 2 bases outside the gene matches. In DNA, the CDR3 is TGTGCCAGCAGTTACGCGACAGGGGGCGAGCAGTACTTC. Protein sequence: CASSYATGGEQYF.

The gene calls are TRBV7-8 and TRBJ2-3, with D perhaps matching TRBD2 (6 bases). V lost 6 bases to trimming and J lost 3 bases, with 19 bases between them. The CDR3 is 16 residues long. The germline V gene has CDR1 SGHVS and CDR2 FQNEAQ. CDR3: CASSRSPGRGTDTQYF. The CDR3 DNA sequence: TGTGCCAGCAGTCGGAGCCCCGGGAGAGGTACAGATACGCAGTATTTT.